Listed below are T cell receptor beta chains from one sample, sequenced in a study of T cell responses to AZD1222 COVID-19 vaccine. Method: immunoSEQ multiplex PCR; TCRdb's copy keeps in-frame clones and lacks some. The table includes 95,000 to 150,000 clones, 88% detected once. Sequencing was performed on peripheral blood, taken on day 0 of AZD1222 vaccination. All receptors come from an adult in good health. Each CDR3 is given with its conserved first and last residue. The D gene is left open where the match is weak. For some rows the clone size is stated as once, few or many, or as a class when expanded; others skip it.

V	size	J	D	DNA	CDR3
TRBV5-1	once	TRBJ1-1	TRBD1	TGCGCCAGCAGCTCGGGACAGGTTCTTATGAACACTGAAGCTTTCTTT	CASSSGQVLMNTEAFF
TRBV6-5	-	TRBJ2-2	TRBD2	TGTGCCAGCAGTATTAGCGGGGGGAACACCGGGGAGCTGTTTTTT	CASSISGGNTGELFF
TRBV5-1	-	TRBJ1-4	TRBD1	TGCGCCAGCAGTTGGGGGCAGGGGGCCTCTAATGAAAAACTGTTTTTT	CASSWGQGASNEKLFF
TRBV5-1	-	TRBJ1-1	-	TGCGCCAGCAGCTTGAAGCGCGGGACGGGTGAAGCTTTCTTT	CASSLKRGTGEAFF
TRBV19	-	TRBJ1-3	-	TGTGCCAGTAGTATGAGACACAACTCTGGAAACACCATATATTTT	CASSMRHNSGNTIYF
TRBV12-3/TRBV12-4	-	TRBJ1-1	-	TGTGCCAGCAGTTACGGCCCTGAAGCTTTCTTT	CASSYGPEAFF
TRBV5-5	-	TRBJ1-1	-	TGTGCCAGCAGCTTGACAGGGTTGAACACTGAAGCTTTCTTT	CASSLTGLNTEAFF
TRBV7-9	-	TRBJ1-5	TRBD1	TGTGCCAGCAGCTCGACAGGGCCTGGCAATCAGCCCCAGCATTTT	CASSSTGPGNQPQHF
TRBV19	-	TRBJ1-3	-	TGTGCCAGTAAGATCAGCTCTGGAAACACCATATATTTT	CASKISSGNTIYF
TRBV3-1/TRBV3-2	-	TRBJ2-4	TRBD2	TGTGCCAGCAGCCGTAGCGGGGGGGAAAACATTCAGTACTTC	CASSRSGGENIQYF
TRBV27	-	TRBJ1-5	-	TGTGCCAGCAGGTCCCAGGCTAATAGCAATCAGCCCCAGCATTTT	CASRSQANSNQPQHF
TRBV6-4	-	TRBJ2-3	-	TGTGCCAGCAGTGCAGAGGTTGGCACAGATACGCAGTATTTT	CASSAEVGTDTQYF
TRBV18	-	TRBJ2-1	-	TGTGCCAGCTCATCCAGGCGAAGCTCCTACAATGAGCAGTTCTTC	CASSSRRSSYNEQFF
TRBV10-2	-	TRBJ2-7	TRBD2	TGCGCCAGTATCGGACTAGCGGGGGATAGGTCCTACGAGCAGTACTTC	CASIGLAGDRSYEQYF
TRBV27	-	TRBJ1-5	-	TGTGCCAGCAGTTACAGCGTCCTGAATCAGCCCCAGCATTTT	CASSYSVLNQPQHF